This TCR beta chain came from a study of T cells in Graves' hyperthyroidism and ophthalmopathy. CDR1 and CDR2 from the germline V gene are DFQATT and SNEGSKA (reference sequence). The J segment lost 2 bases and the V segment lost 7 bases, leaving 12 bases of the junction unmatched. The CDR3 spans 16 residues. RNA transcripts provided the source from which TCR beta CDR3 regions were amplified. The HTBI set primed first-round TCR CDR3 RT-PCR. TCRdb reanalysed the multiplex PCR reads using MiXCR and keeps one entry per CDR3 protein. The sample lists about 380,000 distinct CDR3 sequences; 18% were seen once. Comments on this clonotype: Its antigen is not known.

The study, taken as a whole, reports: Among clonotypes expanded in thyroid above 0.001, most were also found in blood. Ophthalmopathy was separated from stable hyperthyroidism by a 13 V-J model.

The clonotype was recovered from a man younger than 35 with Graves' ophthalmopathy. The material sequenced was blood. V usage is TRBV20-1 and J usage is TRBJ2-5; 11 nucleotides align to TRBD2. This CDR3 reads CSGGTSGGLLQETQYF. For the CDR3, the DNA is TGCAGTGGGGGTACTAGCGGGGGCCTCCTACAAGAGACCCAGTACTTC.